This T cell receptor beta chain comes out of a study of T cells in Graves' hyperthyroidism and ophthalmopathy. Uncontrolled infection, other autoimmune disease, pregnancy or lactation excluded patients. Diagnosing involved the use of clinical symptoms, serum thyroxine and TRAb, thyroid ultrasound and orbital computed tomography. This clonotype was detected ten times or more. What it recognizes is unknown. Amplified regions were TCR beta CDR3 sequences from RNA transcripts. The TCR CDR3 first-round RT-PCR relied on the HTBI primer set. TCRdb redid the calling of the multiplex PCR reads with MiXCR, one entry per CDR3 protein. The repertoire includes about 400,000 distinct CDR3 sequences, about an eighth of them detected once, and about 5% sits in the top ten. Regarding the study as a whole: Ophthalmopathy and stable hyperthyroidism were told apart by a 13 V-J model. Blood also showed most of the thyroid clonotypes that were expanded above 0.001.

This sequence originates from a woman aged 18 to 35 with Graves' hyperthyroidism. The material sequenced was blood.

CDR3 in DNA: TGTGCCAGCAGCTTGAACAGCGACCTCTCCTACGAGCAGTACTTC. Translation: CASSLNSDLSYEQYF. This chain links TRBV11-2 with TRBJ2-7; D remains unclear. The V gene lost 3 bases and the J gene lost 0 bases, with 12 bases spanning the gap. In germline, CDR1 is SGHAT, CDR2 FQNNGV. The CDR3 is made up of 15 amino acids.